One sample yielded the 30 T cell receptor beta chains listed below, sequenced in a study of T cells after yellow fever vaccination. TCRdb reanalysed the 5' RACE reads using MiXCR and keeps one entry per CDR3 protein. This table holds fewer than 400,000 distinct CDR3 sequences, roughly 6.1% found once. Sequenced material: PBMCs, taken 5 days after the yellow fever booster vaccination. These receptors all come from a man aged 25 to 40 who received the YFV17D yellow fever vaccine.

This clonotype was detected a few times. J is TRBJ2-5 and V is TRBV24-1; a possible D gene is TRBD2 (5 bases). The V end lost 2 bases, the J end lost 5 bases, and 14 bases lay between the germline ends. The CDR3 sequence is 15 residues long. Germline V gives CDR1 KGHDR, CDR2 SFDVKD. The CDR3 DNA reads as TGTGCCACCAGTGATTCCGGGATTCCCTTGGAGACCCAGTACTTC. This gives the protein CATSDSGIPLETQYF.

This clonotype occurred many times. The chain combines TRBV20-1 with TRBJ1-5; D perhaps matches TRBD1 (6 bases). The CDR3 length is 15 residues. Germline V gene sequence: CDR1 DFQATT, CDR2 SNEGSKA (reference sequence). Deletions cut 0 bases from V and 9 bases from J, with 18 bases between. This CDR3 is CSARDTMEQGRPQHF. The CDR3, as DNA: TGCAGTGCTAGAGATACGATGGAACAGGGAAGGCCCCAGCATTTT.

V is TRBV12-3 or TRBV12-4 and J is TRBJ2-5; D is possibly TRBD1 (6 bases). V lost 6 bases and J lost 5, with 16 bases in between. CDR3 size: 14 residues. The CDR3 nucleotides read TGTGCCAGCAGGATTGACAGGCCTTGGGAGACCCAGTACTTC. This gives the protein CASRIDRPWETQYF.

This clonotype was seen at least ten times. V and J are TRBV5-4 and TRBJ2-1, with D perhaps matching TRBD2 (7 bases). Germline assignment: CDR1 SGHNT and CDR2 YYREEE (reference sequence). V lost 3 bases, J lost 7 bases, and 26 bases lay in between. There are 18 residues in the CDR3. DNA for the CDR3: TGTGCCAGCAGCTCACTAAGCGGGACAAGGGAGGCGGGGAATGAGCAGTTCTTC. Translated: CASSSLSGTREAGNEQFF.

This clonotype was counted only a few times. The V call is TRBV5-1, the J call TRBJ2-1; no definite D call. The CDR3 is 17 residues long. Trimming took off 0 bases at V and 5 bases at J, with 18 bases between the two ends. CDR1 SGHRS and CDR2 YFSETQ come from the germline V gene. Here the CDR3 reads CASSLVSGALLNNEQFF. In nucleotides, the CDR3 is TGCGCCAGCAGCTTGGTGTCCGGAGCGCTTCTAAACAATGAGCAGTTCTTC.

The chain is built from TRBV20-1 and TRBJ2-5; 8 bases line up with TRBD2. The CDR3 contains 15 residues. J gave up 5 bases and V 2 bases, and 10 bases lay outside the gene matches. Per the germline V gene, CDR1 is DFQATT and CDR2 is SNEGSKA (reference sequence). The CDR3 reads CSARNPGGPGETQYF. Written as DNA, the CDR3 is TGCAGTGCTAGAAACCCGGGAGGGCCGGGTGAGACCCAGTACTTC.

This clonotype was found many times. The chain links TRBV12-3 or TRBV12-4 to TRBJ2-1; TRBD2 matches 12 bases. V dropped 1 base and J dropped 8; count of bases not matched to a gene: 3. This CDR3 is 15 amino acids long. For the CDR3, the DNA is TGTGCCAGCAGTTTAGGGCTAGCGGGAGGGGATGAGCAGTTCTTC. Amino acids: CASSLGLAGGDEQFF.

The chain uses TRBV30 and TRBJ1-2, with 7 bases aligning to TRBD1. Germline assignment: CDR1 GTSNPN and CDR2 SVGIG (reference sequence). After removal of 3 bases from V and 5 bases from J, the junction contained 12 bases not matched to a gene. CDR3 length equals 15 residues. CDR3 sequence: CAWRVGGQSFYGYTF. DNA of the CDR3: TGTGCCTGGAGGGTGGGGGGACAGAGCTTTTATGGCTACACCTTC.

This clonotype was picked up many times. V is TRBV7-8 and J is TRBJ2-3; unclear D gene. This CDR3 comprises 13 residues. With 5 bases removed from V and 2 bases from J, the gap between germline ends came to 8 bases. Per germline, CDR1 SGHVS and CDR2 FQNEAQ. CDR3 nucleotide sequence: TGTGCCAGCAGCCTACCATTCACAGATACGCAGTATTTT. Translated: CASSLPFTDTQYF.

This clonotype has at least ten counts. The V call is TRBV12-3 or TRBV12-4, the J call TRBJ2-2; D not certain. V shed 7 bases and J shed 1 base, with 4 bases lying between them. The CDR3 is made up of 12 amino acids. CDR3 nucleotide sequence: TGTGCCAGCACCGGGAACACCGGGGAGCTGTTTTTT. Encoded protein: CASTGNTGELFF.

The chain recombines TRBV4-3 with TRBJ2-7; D possibly corresponds to TRBD2 (5 bases). Deletions cut 1 base from V and 0 bases from J, with 10 bases between. The CDR3 consists of 15 residues. CDR1 is LGHNA and CDR2 is YSLEER in the germline V gene. The CDR3 region has the DNA TGCGCCAGCAGCCAAGTCGGCGGGTCCTCCTACGAGCAGTACTTC. This gives the protein CASSQVGGSSYEQYF.

This chain uses TRBV20-1 with TRBJ2-7, with a weak D call TRBD1 (6 bases). The germline CDR1 and CDR2 sequences are DFQATT and SNEGSKA (reference sequence). Trimming removed 2 bases at V and 1 base at J, with 15 bases between. CDR3 length: 15 amino acids. The DNA of the CDR3 is TGCAGTGCTAGATGGGGACAATCCCGTTCCTACGAGCAGTACTTC. Its protein is CSARWGQSRSYEQYF.

This clonotype was seen many times. This chain uses TRBV12-3 or TRBV12-4 with TRBJ2-1; 10 bases are a match to TRBD2. The CDR3 consists of 15 residues. J lost 5 bases, V lost 6 bases, and 7 bases had no gene match. In DNA, the CDR3 is TGTGCCAGCAGCTCCTTGGGACTAGCGCACAATGAGCAGTTCTTC. This encodes CASSSLGLAHNEQFF.

This clonotype has just a few counts. The J gene is TRBJ2-2, the V gene TRBV20-1, with TRBD2 matching over 11 bases. The ends lost 1 base at V and 7 bases at J; junction bases unmatched: 8. Germline CDR1 DFQATT, CDR2 SNEGSKA (reference sequence). The CDR3 totals 16 residues. The CDR3 region is CSARGFSGRANGELFF. The CDR3 nucleotides are TGCAGTGCTAGAGGGTTTAGCGGGAGGGCCAACGGGGAGCTGTTTTTT.

This sequence joins TRBV10-1 and TRBJ2-7; 9 bases map to TRBD2. With 4 bases clipped from V and 3 bases from J, the junction kept 10 bases outside the gene matches. CDR3 length equals 16 residues. Germline V CDR1 and CDR2: WNHNN, SYGVQD (reference sequence). CDR3 nucleotide sequence: TGCGCCAGCAGTGTGTCCCGACTAGCGGTCATCTACGAGCAGTACTTC. Protein sequence: CASSVSRLAVIYEQYF.

This clonotype was found a few times. Here the CDR3 DNA reads TGTGCCAGCAGCCAGGACCCAAGCAATCAGCCCCAGCATTTT. Its translation: CASSQDPSNQPQHF. The chain links TRBV6-1 to TRBJ1-5; D not resolved. V was cut by 6 bases and J by 1 base, with 10 bases left in between. The CDR3 has 14 amino acids. Germline values: CDR1 MNHNS, CDR2 SASEGT.

The gene calls are TRBV30 and TRBJ1-4, with D possibly being TRBD1 (5 bases). Trimming took 4 bases from V and 8 from J, leaving 14 bases between them. CDR1 is GTSNPN and CDR2 is SVGIG in the germline V gene (reference sequence). The CDR3 totals 13 residues. In DNA form, the CDR3 reads TGTGCCTGGAACCACGGGGGGAGAGAAAAACTGTTTTTT. Protein: CAWNHGGREKLFF.

This clonotype was recorded a few times. The chain uses TRBV20-1 and TRBJ2-1; 11 bases line up with TRBD2. The CDR3 is 15 residues long. The germline CDR1 and CDR2 sequences are DFQATT and SNEGSKA (reference sequence). V dropped 5 bases and J dropped 3; count of bases not matched to a gene: 6. The CDR3 region is CSARKTSGIYNEQFF. CDR3 coding DNA: TGCAGTGCTCGTAAGACTAGCGGGATCTACAATGAGCAGTTCTTC.

This clonotype was seen repeatedly, ten times or more. The genes are TRBV7-2 and TRBJ2-7; TRBD1 agrees at 9 bases. Trimming removed 3 bases from V and 3 bases from J; junction bases left unmatched: 6. Germline lookup yields CDR1 SGHTA and CDR2 FQGNSA. The CDR3 covers 15 residues. The CDR3: CASSLTGTGNYEQYF. The CDR3 DNA is TGTGCCAGCAGCTTGACAGGGACAGGGAACTACGAGCAGTACTTC.

The CDR3 nucleotides read TGTGCCAGCAGTGAAGAAGGCTATGGGGGGCCTCAAGGTGAGCAGTTCTTC. This sequence encodes CASSEEGYGGPQGEQFF. The chain is built from TRBV2 and TRBJ2-1; either TRBD1 or TRBD2 may supply D (6 bases each). From germline, CDR1 is SNHLY and CDR2 FYNNEI. V lost 1 base to trimming and J lost 9 bases, with 22 bases between them. The CDR3 contains 17 residues.

The sample holds many counts of this clonotype. V is TRBV5-1 and J is TRBJ1-4, with TRBD1 as a possible D gene (6 bases). The germline V and J ends were trimmed by 4 bases and 4 bases, with 8 bases remaining between them. This CDR3 is built from 13 residues. Per the germline V gene, CDR1 is SGHRS and CDR2 is YFSETQ. This CDR3 reads CASSRQVNEKLFF. Written as DNA, the CDR3 is TGCGCCAGCAGCCGACAGGTTAATGAAAAACTGTTTTTT.

This chain connects TRBV5-5 to TRBJ2-3; 7 positions match TRBD1. The CDR3 spans 15 residues. The ends lost 3 bases at V and 2 bases at J; junction bases unmatched: 6. Looked up from germline, CDR1 is SGHKS and CDR2 is YYEKEE (reference sequence). The CDR3 sequence is CASSYRDRLTDTQYF. The CDR3, as DNA: TGTGCCAGCAGCTACCGGGACAGACTCACAGATACGCAGTATTTT.

The rearrangement joins TRBV7-2 to TRBJ2-1; no reliable D call. Germline V gene sequence: CDR1 SGHTA, CDR2 FQGNSA. V lost 5 bases to trimming and J lost 0 bases, with 14 bases between them. CDR3 length: 16 amino acids. The CDR3 DNA reads TGTGCCAGCAGCCCTAATTCCTTAAGCTCCTACAATGAGCAGTTCTTC. This codes for CASSPNSLSSYNEQFF.

This clonotype was observed many times. V is TRBV20-1 and J is TRBJ1-2; 9 nucleotides agree with TRBD1. The CDR3 length is 12 residues. Germline V gives CDR1 DFQATT, CDR2 SNEGSKA (reference sequence). J gave up 8 bases and V 3 bases, and 4 bases lay outside the gene matches. In DNA, the CDR3 is TGCAGTGCTAGTACAGGGGGCGGGGGCTACACCTTC. Translated: CSASTGGGGYTF.

Comments on this clonotype: A read error may be the cause here, since a much bigger clone is one base away. The CDR3 sequence: CASNHTLGQYEQFF. In DNA form, the CDR3 reads TGTGCCAGCAACCACACCTTGGGACAGTATGAGCAGTTCTTC. This chain connects TRBV4-2 to TRBJ2-1; 7 nucleotides match TRBD1. Losses at the gene ends were 7 bases for V and 8 bases for J; bases not matched to a gene: 11. The V gene's germline CDR1 is LGHNA and CDR2 YNFKEQ. The CDR3 covers 14 residues.

The table lists this clonotype with many counts. The germline gene is not matched at one end of the junction; a read error may be the cause. The chain carries TRBV7-7 and TRBJ2-2, with D possibly being TRBD1 or TRBD2 (5 bases each). CDR3 length: 14 amino acids. Germline V lookup: CDR1 SSHAT, CDR2 FNYEAQ (reference sequence). The CDR3: CASSLGANTGELFF. CDR3 sequence (DNA): TGTGCTAGCAGCTTGGGGGCGAACACCGGGGAGCTGTTTTTT.

This clonotype was detected ten times or more. V and J are TRBV12-3 or TRBV12-4 and TRBJ2-1, with 13 bases fitting TRBD2. J lost 0 bases, V lost 3 bases, and 11 bases had no gene match. CDR3 length equals 20 residues. The CDR3 protein is CASSLAQGLAGVYSYNEQFF. The CDR3 DNA sequence: TGTGCCAGCAGTTTGGCCCAAGGACTAGCGGGAGTTTACTCCTACAATGAGCAGTTCTTC.

The chain carries TRBV4-3 and TRBJ2-2, with TRBD2 identical over 7 bases. Germline lookup yields CDR1 LGHNA and CDR2 YSLEER. V was clipped by 4 bases and J by 6 bases; unmatched bases: 14. The CDR3 contains 17 residues. The CDR3 loop is CASSLTSVSEIPGELFF. The CDR3, as DNA: TGCGCCAGCAGCCTAACTAGCGTGTCCGAGATCCCCGGGGAGCTGTTTTTT.

This clonotype has at least ten counts. V gene TRBV9 combines with J gene TRBJ2-7; perhaps TRBD1 as D (6 bases). The CDR3 loop spans 14 amino acids. The germline V gene encodes CDR1 SGDLS and CDR2 YYNGEE. V shed 0 bases and J shed 3 bases, with 10 bases lying between them. In DNA, the CDR3 is TGTGCCAGCAGCGTAGGAAACAGGGACTACGAGCAGTACTTC. Amino acid sequence: CASSVGNRDYEQYF.

This clonotype was picked up a small number of times. The rearrangement uses TRBV28 and TRBJ2-3; unclear D gene. CDR3 length: 13 residues. Deletions cut 4 bases from V and 7 bases from J, with 12 bases between. Germline V gene data show CDR1 as MDHEN and CDR2 as SYDVKM. CDR3 residues: CASSSGPPNTQYF. CDR3 DNA sequence: TGTGCCAGCAGTTCCGGTCCCCCCAATACGCAGTATTTT.